These T cell receptor beta chains were read from a single sample in a study of T cell repertoires in cytomegalovirus infection. Antigens of these TCRs are unknown. TCRdb analysed the reads with MiXCR anew, one entry per CDR3 protein. The sample yields about 130,000 distinct CDR3 sequences, roughly 25% seen once. Sequenced: PBMCs, sequenced either directly or after in vitro stimulation (not recorded which). The receptors shown here come from a human donor in good health (CMV status not recorded). Some clones in this sample may be carry-over from other donors' samples. Each CDR3 is given with its conserved first and last residue. A D gene is named only where the DNA matches it firmly. Clone size appears in some rows only: once, few, many, or a class for an expanded clone.

>NA|TRBJ1-1|NA|TRBV7-3
CVSRGHLEAFF
TGTGTCAGCAGGGGACACCTAGAAGCTTTCTTT
>NA|TRBJ2-3|NA|TRBV6-6
CASSGDYSTDTQYF
TGTGCCAGCAGTGGAGACTATAGCACAGATACGCAGTATTTT
>NA|TRBJ1-2|few|TRBV6-2/TRBV6-3
CASRETGRMNYGYTF
TGTGCCAGCAGGGAAACCGGACGGATGAACTATGGCTACACCTTC
>NA|TRBJ2-7|many|TRBV15
CATSRDGTYEQYF
TGTGCCACCAGCAGAGATGGTACCTACGAGCAGTACTTC
>NA|TRBJ2-3|NA|TRBV5-4
CASSLDGASTDTQYF
TGTGCCAGCAGCTTGGACGGGGCGAGCACAGATACGCAGTATTTT
>NA|TRBJ2-7|NA|TRBV24-1
CATSDPVRPYEQYF
TGTGCCACCAGTGACCCCGTTCGCCCCTACGAGCAGTACTTC
>NA|TRBJ2-3|few|TRBV7-2
CASSFGPTDTQYF
TGTGCCAGCAGCTTCGGACCGACGGATACGCAGTATTTT
>TRBD2|TRBJ2-5|NA|TRBV20-1
CSSAGGPIGGETQYF
TGCAGTTCGGCGGGAGGGCCAATCGGAGGAGAGACCCAGTACTTC
>TRBD2|TRBJ2-1|NA|TRBV6-6
CATASGTLGGPYNEQFF
TGTGCCACCGCTAGCGGGACCCTCGGGGGTCCTTACAATGAGCAGTTCTTC
>TRBD2|TRBJ2-1|few|TRBV29-1
CSVGREGWYNEQFF
TGCAGCGTTGGGCGGGAGGGCTGGTACAATGAGCAGTTCTTC
>TRBD1|TRBJ1-6|NA|TRBV19
CASSIRDRLSPLHF
TGTGCCAGTAGTATCCGGGACAGGCTTTCACCCCTCCACTTT
>NA|TRBJ1-5|NA|TRBV12-3/TRBV12-4
CASSLRRGIQPQHF
TGTGCCAGCAGCCTAAGGAGAGGGATCCAGCCCCAGCATTTT
>NA|TRBJ1-5|NA|TRBV7-2
CASSLYWAVDQPQHF
TGTGCCAGCAGCTTGTATTGGGCGGTAGATCAGCCCCAGCATTTT
>NA|TRBJ2-2|few|TRBV24-1
CATSDRRFATGELFF
TGTGCCACCAGTGACCGCCGCTTTGCCACCGGGGAGCTGTTTTTT
>TRBD1|TRBJ1-1|NA|TRBV18
CASATGENTEAFF
TGTGCCAGCGCGACAGGGGAGAACACTGAAGCTTTCTTT
>NA|TRBJ2-1|NA|TRBV6-2/TRBV6-3
CASRTGRSYNEQFF
TGTGCCAGCAGAACTGGACGCTCCTACAATGAGCAGTTCTTC
>TRBD2|TRBJ2-5|few|TRBV7-2
CASSLVGSGIETQYF
TGTGCCAGCAGCTTAGTAGGTAGCGGGATTGAGACCCAGTACTTC
>NA|TRBJ2-3|NA|TRBV29-1
CSVDAGGNTDTQYF
TGCAGCGTTGACGCTGGCGGTAACACAGATACGCAGTATTTT
>NA|TRBJ1-6|many|TRBV27
CASSFSVDTYNSPLHF
TGTGCCAGCAGTTTCTCTGTTGATACCTATAATTCACCCCTCCACTTT
>NA|TRBJ1-1|NA|TRBV7-6
CASSLAGEAFF
TGTGCCAGCAGTCTCGCGGGGGAAGCTTTCTTT
>NA|TRBJ1-1|NA|TRBV4-1
CASSQVITPPTQAFF
TGCGCCAGCAGCCAAGTAATTACCCCCCCGACTCAAGCTTTCTTT
>NA|TRBJ1-5|few|TRBV30
CAWSVGPGLNQPQHF
TGTGCCTGGAGTGTGGGCCCCGGCCTCAATCAGCCCCAGCATTTT
>TRBD1|TRBJ1-2|few|TRBV28
CASSGGDSFYGYTF
TGTGCCAGCAGTGGGGGGGACAGCTTTTATGGCTACACCTTC
>TRBD2|TRBJ2-1|few|TRBV20-1
CSAAGTSEYNEQFF
TGCAGTGCCGCCGGGACTAGCGAATACAATGAGCAGTTCTTC
>NA|TRBJ1-5|NA|TRBV3-1
CASSQEGLSNQPQHF
TGTGCCAGCAGCCAAGAAGGGCTTAGCAATCAGCCCCAGCATTTT
>NA|TRBJ1-5|NA|TRBV20-1
CSARPEGNQPQHF
TGCAGTGCTAGACCAGAAGGGAATCAGCCCCAGCATTTT
>NA|TRBJ2-5|NA|TRBV7-6
CASSLAGDALETQYF
TGTGCCAGCAGCTTAGCGGGAGACGCTCTAGAGACCCAGTACTTC
>NA|TRBJ1-5|few|TRBV27
CASSFSGHQPQHF
TGTGCCAGCAGTTTTTCAGGGCATCAGCCCCAGCATTTT
>NA|TRBJ1-3|NA|TRBV4-1
CASSQDPGNTIYF
TGCGCCAGCAGCCAAGATCCGGGAAACACCATATATTTT
>NA|TRBJ1-2|NA|TRBV7-2
CASHAGWDAYGYTF
TGTGCCAGCCACGCAGGGTGGGACGCCTATGGCTACACCTTC
>NA|TRBJ1-1|medium-sized|TRBV7-2
CASSFKIGVTEAFF
TGTGCCAGCAGCTTTAAAATAGGGGTCACTGAAGCTTTCTTT
>TRBD2|TRBJ2-1|NA|TRBV29-1
CSVGTSGSGYNEQFF
TGCAGCGTTGGCACTAGCGGGAGTGGCTACAATGAGCAGTTCTTC
>NA|TRBJ2-5|NA|TRBV19
CASSIDLPRGQETQYF
TGTGCCAGTAGTATTGACCTCCCGAGGGGGCAAGAGACCCAGTACTTC
>NA|TRBJ2-1|few|TRBV12-3/TRBV12-4
CAVRGEWSNEQFF
TGTGCCGTCAGGGGGGAGTGGAGCAATGAGCAGTTCTTC
>NA|TRBJ2-3|many|TRBV7-2
CASSQPPDTQYF
TGTGCCAGCAGCCAGCCCCCAGATACGCAGTATTTT
>TRBD2|TRBJ2-1|NA|TRBV27
CASSSLRETYNEQFF
TGTGCCAGCAGTTCCTTGCGGGAGACCTACAATGAGCAGTTCTTC
>NA|TRBJ2-1|many|TRBV7-2
CASSLGPLSYNEQFF
TGTGCCAGCAGCTTAGGACCGCTATCCTACAATGAGCAGTTCTTC
>TRBD1|TRBJ1-6|NA|TRBV19
CASSIWRDSTASPLHF
TGTGCCAGTAGTATATGGAGGGACAGCACTGCTTCACCCCTCCACTTT
>TRBD1|TRBJ1-2|NA|TRBV5-6
CASSLWQGAGGYTF
TGTGCCAGCAGCTTGTGGCAGGGGGCAGGTGGCTACACCTTC
>NA|TRBJ2-3|medium-sized|TRBV18
CASSLEGLTATDTQYF
TGTGCCAGCTCACTTGAGGGACTGACCGCCACAGATACGCAGTATTTT
>TRBD1|TRBJ2-1|NA|TRBV4-2
CASSQVNRGRDEQFF
TGTGCCAGCAGCCAAGTTAACAGGGGGCGAGATGAGCAGTTCTTC
>NA|TRBJ1-5|NA|TRBV19
CASRRAYNQPQHF
TGTGCCAGTAGGAGGGCTTACAATCAGCCCCAGCATTTT
>NA|TRBJ1-5|many|TRBV7-2
CASSTQGDQPQHF
TGTGCCAGCAGTACGCAGGGTGATCAGCCCCAGCATTTT
>NA|TRBJ2-6|NA|TRBV28
CASSFHTVGANVLTF
TGTGCCAGCAGTTTCCACACAGTTGGGGCCAACGTCCTGACTTTC
>NA|TRBJ1-1|once|TRBV3-1
CASSQRTRVFRTEAFF
TGTGCCAGCAGCCAGAGGACCAGGGTCTTTCGGACTGAAGCTTTCTTT
>NA|TRBJ1-2|NA|TRBV29-1
CSVEAVGGSYGYTF
TGCAGCGTTGAAGCCGTGGGAGGGAGCTATGGCTACACCTTC
>NA|TRBJ2-3|few|TRBV9
CASSVVSSTDTQYF
TGTGCCAGCAGCGTAGTCTCCTCTACAGATACGCAGTATTTT
>NA|TRBJ2-1|few|TRBV2
CASSVDGRSEQFF
TGTGCCAGCAGTGTGGACGGGAGAAGTGAGCAGTTCTTC
>TRBD2|TRBJ2-1|few|TRBV5-1
CASGRLAGGNEQFF
TGCGCCAGCGGCCGACTAGCGGGAGGCAATGAGCAGTTCTTC
>TRBD1|TRBJ1-5|many|TRBV28
CASRIQGALKHF
TGTGCCAGCAGAATACAGGGGGCTTTGAAGCATTTT
>TRBD2|TRBJ2-7|few|TRBV28
CASSLYGRSSYEQYF
TGTGCCAGCAGTTTATACGGGAGGAGCTCCTACGAGCAGTACTTC
>NA|TRBJ1-3|few|TRBV19
CASSADRRRNTIYF
TGTGCCAGTAGTGCGGACCGTCGGCGAAACACCATATATTTT